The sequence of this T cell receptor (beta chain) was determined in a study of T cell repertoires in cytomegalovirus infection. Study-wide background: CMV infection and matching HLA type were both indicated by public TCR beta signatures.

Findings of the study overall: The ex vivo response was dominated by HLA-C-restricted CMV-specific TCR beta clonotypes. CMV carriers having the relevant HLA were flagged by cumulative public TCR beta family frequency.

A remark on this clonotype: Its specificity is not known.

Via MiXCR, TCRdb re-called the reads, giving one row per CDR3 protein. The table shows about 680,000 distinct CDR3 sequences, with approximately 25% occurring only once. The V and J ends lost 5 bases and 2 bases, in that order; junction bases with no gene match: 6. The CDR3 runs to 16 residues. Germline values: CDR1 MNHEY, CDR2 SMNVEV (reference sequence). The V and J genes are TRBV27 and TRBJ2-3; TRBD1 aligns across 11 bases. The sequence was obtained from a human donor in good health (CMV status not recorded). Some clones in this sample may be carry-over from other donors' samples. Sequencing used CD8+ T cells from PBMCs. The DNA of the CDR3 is TGTGCCAGCAGTACCGGGACAGGGGGGGCCACAGATACGCAGTATTTT. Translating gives CASSTGTGGATDTQYF.